This passage covers 17 T cell receptor beta chains from one sample sequenced in a study of early stage breast cancer tumors. Only in-frame clones appear in the TCRdb table, and some are missing; sequencing was by immunoSEQ multiplex PCR. The sample includes 5,500 to 7,000 clones, roughly 73% of them seen just once. Sequences were obtained from normal breast tissue next to the tumor. Source of these receptors: a person in their 40s with breast cancer.

The chain carries TRBV11-3 and TRBJ2-7; possible D gene TRBD2, 5 bases. Germline CDR1 and CDR2: SGHNT and YENEEA. The CDR3 is 14 residues long. The V end was cut by 7 bases, the J end by 0 bases, with 13 bases between. This CDR3 is CASKDSESSYEQYF. CDR3 in DNA: TGTGCCAGCAAAGATAGCGAGAGCTCCTACGAGCAGTACTTC.

The gene calls are TRBV5-4 and TRBJ2-1; 9 bases agree with TRBD2. J gave up 7 bases and V 0 bases, and 5 bases lay outside the gene matches. This CDR3 spans 15 amino acids. The V gene's germline CDR1 is SGHNT and CDR2 YYREEE (reference sequence). The DNA for the CDR3 is TGTGCCAGCAGCTTGGGGTATACTAGCGGGAATGAGCAGTTCTTC. Residues: CASSLGYTSGNEQFF.

This rearrangement joins TRBV6-5 to TRBJ2-7; TRBD1 aligns across 7 bases. Germline-derived CDR1 and CDR2 are MNHEY and SVGAGI. Trimming removed 6 bases from V and 2 bases from J; junction bases left unmatched: 10. The CDR3 totals 15 residues. DNA for the CDR3: TGTGCCAGCAGCGTCATGACAGGGAGCGCCTACGAGCAGTACTTC. Amino acid sequence: CASSVMTGSAYEQYF.

This clone was counted once. V gene TRBV11-3 combines with J gene TRBJ1-2; D remains ambiguous. CDR3 length: 16 residues. V shed 5 bases and J shed 0 bases, with 16 bases lying between them. Germline assignment: CDR1 SGHNT and CDR2 YENEEA. As DNA, the CDR3 is TGTGCCAGCAGCCGCCAAACGTTGGGTTCTAACTATGGCTACACCTTC. It yields the protein CASSRQTLGSNYGYTF.

This clone occurred a few times. One end of the junction fails to match germline, which may point to a read error. Other DNA sequences in this specimen translate into the identical CDR3. The chain couples TRBV2 to TRBJ2-7; no reliable D call. Germline CDR1 and CDR2: SNHLY and FYNNEI. This CDR3 has 11 amino acids. CDR3 nucleotide sequence: TGTGCCAGCAGTGAGTCCTCCGAGCAGTACTTC. This gives the protein CASSESSEQYF.

This clone counts as medium-sized. The chain joins TRBV15 to TRBJ1-5; D might be TRBD1 (6 bases). Germline-derived CDR1 and CDR2 are LNHNV and YYDKDF (reference sequence). V dropped 4 bases and J dropped 4 bases, with 11 bases sitting between them. This CDR3 is built from 14 residues. As DNA, the CDR3 is TGTGCCACCAGCAAGGGACACCCAAATCAGCCCCAGCATTTT. This encodes CATSKGHPNQPQHF.

The rearrangement uses TRBV28 and TRBJ2-1, with D possibly being TRBD2 (6 bases). V was clipped by 8 bases and J by 6 bases, with 17 bases between them. Germline V gives CDR1 MDHEN, CDR2 SYDVKM. This CDR3 region has 14 residues. CDR3 sequence (DNA): TGTGCCAGCTCTAGCGCGAGGCCTGGCAATGAGCAGTTCTTC. It encodes CASSSARPGNEQFF.

The chain is built from TRBV30 and TRBJ1-5; D gene ambiguous. V lost 3 bases to trimming and J lost 2 bases, with 14 bases between them. CDR1 is GTSNPN, CDR2 SVGIG, per germline (reference sequence). This CDR3 comprises 15 residues. The CDR3 coding sequence is TGTGCCTGGAGCTTAACCAGAAACCGCAATCAGCCCCAGCATTTT. This gives the protein CAWSLTRNRNQPQHF. Filled out from reference TRBV30 and TRBJ1-5, the complete variable domain reads SQTIHQWPATLVQPVGSPLSLECTVEGTSNPNLYWYRQAAGRGLQLLFYSVGIGQISSEVPQNLSASRPQDRQFILSSKKLLLSDSGFYLCAWSLTRNRNQPQHFGDGTRLSIL.

The chain is built from TRBV11-3 and TRBJ1-2; D possibly corresponds to TRBD1 (6 bases). The V gene's germline CDR1 is SGHNT and CDR2 YENEEA. V was trimmed by 6 bases and J by 0 bases, leaving 17 bases between them. The CDR3 has 16 amino acids. The CDR3 protein is CASSRSQGLANYGYTF. In DNA, the CDR3 is TGTGCCAGCAGTAGATCCCAGGGGCTTGCTAACTATGGCTACACCTTC.

The chain links TRBV7-9 to TRBJ2-4, with TRBD2 matching 7 bases. CDR1 and CDR2 (germline): SEHNR, FQNEAQ (reference sequence). The CDR3 length is 16 residues. Germline trimming cut 1 base from V and 5 bases from J; bases unmatched to any gene: 8. CDR3 residues: CASSLGPAGAENIQYF. CDR3 nucleotide sequence: TGTGCCAGCAGCTTAGGTCCGGCGGGAGCGGAAAACATTCAGTACTTC.

This rearrangement joins TRBV11-2 to TRBJ2-1; 12 bases align to TRBD2. V shed 5 bases and J 5 bases; nucleotides not matched to a gene: 7. There are 16 residues in the CDR3. Germline CDR1 SGHAT, CDR2 FQNNGV. The CDR3 here is CASSRETSGGNNEQFF. The CDR3 DNA reads TGTGCCAGCAGCCGAGAGACTAGCGGGGGCAACAATGAGCAGTTCTTC.

V gene TRBV9 combines with J gene TRBJ2-1; possibly TRBD1 for D (6 bases). Germline CDR1 is SGDLS and CDR2 is YYNGEE. The CDR3 sequence is 15 residues long. The V gene lost 1 base and the J gene lost 6 bases, with 14 bases spanning the gap. CDR3 residues: CASSVFKGVGNEQFF. CDR3 coding DNA: TGTGCCAGCAGCGTATTTAAGGGGGTAGGCAATGAGCAGTTCTTC. Supplemented by reference TRBV9 and TRBJ2-1, the full variable domain reads DSGVTQTPKHLITATGQRVTLRCSPRSGDLSVYWYQQSLDQGLQFLIQYYNGEERAKGNILERFSAQQFPDLHSELNLSSLELGDSALYFCASSVFKGVGNEQFFGPGTRLTVL.

This clone came up a few times. The chain is built from TRBV9 and TRBJ1-4; a possible D gene is TRBD1 (6 bases). Trimming cost V 4 bases and J 4 bases, with 17 bases left between them. The germline CDR1 and CDR2 sequences are SGDLS and YYNGEE. The length of the CDR3 is 16 residues. DNA for the CDR3: TGTGCCAGCAGCTCCGGTCTTACACAGGGTAATGAAAAACTGTTTTTT. Its translation is CASSSGLTQGNEKLFF.

The gene calls are TRBV7-9 and TRBJ1-2; D is unresolved. Trimming shortened V by 2 bases and J by 5 bases, and 9 bases separated the two germline ends. In germline, CDR1 is SEHNR, CDR2 FQNEAQ (reference sequence). The CDR3 loop spans 13 amino acids. DNA for the CDR3: TGTGCCAGCAGCTTACAGACCCCTTATGGCTACACCTTC. Its translation: CASSLQTPYGYTF.

The V and J genes are TRBV5-3 and TRBJ2-3; D remains ambiguous. TRBV5-3 is an ORF for which the function is uncertain. CDR3 length: 15 residues. The germline V and J ends were trimmed by 0 bases and 2 bases, with 10 bases remaining between them. CDR3 in DNA: TGTGCCAGAAGCTTGGCAGTCTTGATCACAGATACGCAGTATTTT. Translation gives CARSLAVLITDTQYF.

This clone was seen only a few times. The CDR3 nucleotides read TGTGCCAGCAGCTTAGGAGGGAGGACAGTGGGCGAAAAACTGTTTTTT. It translates to CASSLGGRTVGEKLFF. This rearrangement joins TRBV7-9 to TRBJ1-4; D might be TRBD1 (6 bases). There are 16 residues in the CDR3. The germline gives CDR1 SEHNR, CDR2 FQNEAQ (reference sequence). Trimming removed 1 base at V and 8 bases at J, with 17 bases between.

This chain connects TRBV11-2 to TRBJ2-7, with 10 bases identical to TRBD1. The germline V gene encodes CDR1 SGHAT and CDR2 FQNNGV. This CDR3 comprises 13 residues. V lost 5 bases, J lost 5 bases, and 3 bases stayed unmatched. The CDR3 sequence: CASSRTGGNEQYF. For the CDR3, the DNA is TGTGCCAGCAGCCGGACAGGGGGAAACGAGCAGTACTTC.